A selection of T cell receptor beta chains follows, all from one sample in a study of molecular identifiers for immune sequencing clone quantification. TCRdb processed the PCR reads anew with MiXCR; each CDR3 protein has one entry. The data contain approximately 54,000 distinct CDR3 sequences, less than 25% of them singletons. Sequencing was carried out using naive CD8+ T cells from blood, with Jurkat cell RNA spiked in. These receptors were taken from a human donor in good health. Some libraries in this study had Jurkat cell RNA spiked in. The CDR3 runs from the conserved cysteine through the conserved F or W. D genes are given only for firm matches. Clone size, where shown, is once, few, many, or a class for clones that have expanded.

>16|NA|TRBJ1-5|many|TRBV4-3
CASSQGPDTSNQPQHF
TGCGCCAGCAGCCAAGGACCCGACACCAGCAATCAGCCCCAGCATTTT
>15|TRBD1|TRBJ1-1|many|TRBV19
CASSIIWGTATEAFF
TGTGCCAGTAGTATAATTTGGGGGACAGCCACTGAAGCTTTCTTT
>17|TRBD1|TRBJ1-5|many|TRBV12-3/TRBV12-4
CASSRTRTGQFEQPQHF
TGTGCCAGCAGTAGAACTCGGACAGGGCAATTTGAGCAGCCCCAGCATTTT
>16|NA|TRBJ1-1|few|TRBV12-1
CASGSYRVLRGTEAFF
TGTGCCAGCGGCTCATATCGCGTCTTACGCGGCACTGAAGCTTTCTTT
>14|NA|TRBJ2-5|many|TRBV7-9
CASHPAGRGETQYF
TGTGCCAGCCATCCCGCAGGGCGTGGAGAGACCCAGTACTTC
>16|NA|TRBJ2-7|many|TRBV27
CASSLSSRAGLYEQYF
TGTGCCAGCAGTTTATCAAGCCGGGCCGGGCTCTACGAGCAGTACTTC
>17|TRBD2|TRBJ2-7|many|TRBV4-1
CASSQDIGLAGSYEQYF
TGCGCCAGCAGCCAAGATATAGGACTAGCGGGGTCCTACGAGCAGTACTTC
>17|TRBD1|TRBJ1-1|NA|TRBV7-9
CASSLVGTGPRDTEAFF
TGTGCCAGCAGCTTAGTGGGGACAGGGCCTAGGGACACTGAAGCTTTCTTT
>14|TRBD1|TRBJ2-7|many|TRBV6-6
CASSYGDRSHEQYF
TGTGCCAGCAGTTATGGGGACAGGTCCCACGAGCAGTACTTC
>16|NA|TRBJ1-1|many|TRBV4-1
CASSQIGGLTDTEAFF
TGCGCCAGCAGCCAAATAGGGGGGCTAACGGACACTGAAGCTTTCTTT
>13|NA|TRBJ2-5|many|TRBV3-1
CASSQGGSETQYF
TGTGCCAGCAGCCAGGGCGGTTCAGAGACCCAGTACTTC
>20|NA|TRBJ1-5|many|TRBV10-3
CAISESRRWLDKDSNQPQHF
TGTGCCATCAGTGAGTCGAGAAGGTGGTTGGACAAAGATAGCAATCAGCCCCAGCATTTT
>17|TRBD2|TRBJ2-4|NA|TRBV10-3
CAINEDFAGVAKNIQYF
TGTGCCATCAATGAGGACTTCGCGGGGGTGGCCAAAAACATTCAGTACTTC
>18|NA|TRBJ2-3|many|TRBV2
CASSETLTSFTHTDTQYF
TGTGCCAGCAGTGAGACCCTCACTAGTTTCACACACACAGATACGCAGTATTTT
>13|NA|TRBJ2-7|NA|TRBV5-5
CASSWGDSYEQYF
TGTGCCAGCAGCTGGGGAGACTCCTACGAGCAGTACTTC
>17|NA|TRBJ2-1|many|TRBV5-5
CASSPEGARGSYNEQFF
TGTGCCAGCAGCCCAGAAGGGGCAAGGGGATCCTACAATGAGCAGTTCTTC
>14|NA|TRBJ2-2|many|TRBV30
CAWIFQGNTGELFF
TGTGCCTGGATTTTCCAGGGGAACACCGGGGAGCTGTTTTTT
>13|TRBD1|TRBJ2-7|few|TRBV4-1
CATARTGGYEQYF
TGCGCCACCGCGAGGACAGGAGGCTACGAGCAGTACTTC
>15|TRBD2|TRBJ2-5|many|TRBV3-1
CASSPRGGLVETQYF
TGTGCCAGCAGCCCCCGCGGGGGACTTGTCGAGACCCAGTACTTC
>15|NA|TRBJ2-3|many|TRBV5-4
CASSPGISGTDTQYF
TGTGCCAGCAGCCCCGGGATTTCCGGCACAGATACGCAGTATTTT
>14|NA|TRBJ2-5|NA|TRBV7-9
CASSLGLVEEAQYF
TGTGCCAGCAGCTTAGGACTAGTAGAAGAGGCCCAGTACTTC
>14|NA|TRBJ2-3|few|TRBV3-2
CASSHPGSTDTRYF
TGTGCCAGCAGCCATCCCGGGAGCACAGATACGCGGTATTTT
>14|TRBD1|TRBJ1-4|many|TRBV11-2
CASSAGGSSEKLFF
TGTGCCAGCAGCGCAGGGGGCTCAAGTGAAAAACTGTTTTTT